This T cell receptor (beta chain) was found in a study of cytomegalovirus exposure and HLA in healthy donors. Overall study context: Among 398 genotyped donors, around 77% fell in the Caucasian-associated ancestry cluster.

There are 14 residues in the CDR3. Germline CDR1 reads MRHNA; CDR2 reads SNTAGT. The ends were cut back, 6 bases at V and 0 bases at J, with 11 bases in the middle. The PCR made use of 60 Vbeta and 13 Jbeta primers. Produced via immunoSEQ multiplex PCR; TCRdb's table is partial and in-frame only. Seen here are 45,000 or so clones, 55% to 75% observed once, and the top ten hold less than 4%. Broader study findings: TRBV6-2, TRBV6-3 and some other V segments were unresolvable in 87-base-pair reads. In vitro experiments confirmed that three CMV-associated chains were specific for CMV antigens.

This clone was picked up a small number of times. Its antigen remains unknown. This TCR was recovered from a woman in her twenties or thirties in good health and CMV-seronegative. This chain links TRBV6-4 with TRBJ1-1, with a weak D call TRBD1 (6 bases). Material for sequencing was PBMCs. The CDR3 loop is CASRKDSLNTEAFF. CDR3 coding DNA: TGTGCCAGCAGGAAGGACAGCCTGAACACTGAAGCTTTCTTT.